This TCR beta chain was documented in a study of vaccination and CD4 T cells after COVID-19. Overall study context: Six male and four female convalescents took part, two of them Hispanic.

Once obtained from cultured CD4+ T cells, the DNA was sequenced using the Oncomine TCR Beta short-read assay. The genomic DNA was obtained from cultured CD4+ T cells by extraction with the QIAamp micro DNA kit. TCRdb re-called the PCR reads with MiXCR, one entry per CDR3 protein. The sample has thousands of distinct CDR3 sequences, less than 35% seen once. The CDR3 covers 15 residues. The germline V gene has CDR1 MGHDK and CDR2 SYGVNS. V lost 0 bases and J 2 bases, leaving 11 bases between the germline ends. This clonotype was observed a few times. The target antigen is unknown. As to treatment: approximately 9-day PBMC culture with coronavirus spike peptide pools or control peptides (ViraFEST assay). CD4+ T cells that came from the unexposed donor were collected before the COVID-19 pandemic (2011-2018).

The chain has TRBV25-1 and TRBJ2-7, with D uncertain. The sample taken for sequencing was CD4+ T cells from blood, cultured in vitro. This clonotype was obtained from a human donor in good health. The CDR3 bases are TGTGCCAGCAGTGAATATACCAGTCACCCCTACGAGCAGTACTTC. As protein: CASSEYTSHPYEQYF.